This T cell receptor (beta chain) comes out of a study of early T cells in non-severe SARS-CoV-2 infection. Looking at the study overall: From unsorted whole blood, bulk RNA was sequenced, and the chains remained unpaired.

Study-wide results and caveats: Matching results from VDJdb favored anti-spike CD8 responses, leaving private and CD4 specificities undetected.

V lost 6 bases and J 8 bases, leaving 8 bases between the germline ends. The CDR3 totals 11 residues. Individual cDNA molecules were tagged with unique molecular identifiers. Via MiXCR, TCRdb re-called the 5' RACE reads, giving one row per CDR3 protein. The data show some 88,000 distinct CDR3 sequences, around 16% seen once. This clonotype was seen ten or more times. The antigen remains unidentified. Specimen: whole blood, collected at baseline. The chain employs TRBV12-3 or TRBV12-4 and TRBJ1-3; no clear D. This receptor was identified in an adult who was a healthcare worker with PCR-confirmed SARS-CoV-2 infection or an uninfected control (not recorded which). CDR3 in DNA: TGTGCCAGCAGGTTGGAGGACACCATATATTTT. Its protein product is CASRLEDTIYF.